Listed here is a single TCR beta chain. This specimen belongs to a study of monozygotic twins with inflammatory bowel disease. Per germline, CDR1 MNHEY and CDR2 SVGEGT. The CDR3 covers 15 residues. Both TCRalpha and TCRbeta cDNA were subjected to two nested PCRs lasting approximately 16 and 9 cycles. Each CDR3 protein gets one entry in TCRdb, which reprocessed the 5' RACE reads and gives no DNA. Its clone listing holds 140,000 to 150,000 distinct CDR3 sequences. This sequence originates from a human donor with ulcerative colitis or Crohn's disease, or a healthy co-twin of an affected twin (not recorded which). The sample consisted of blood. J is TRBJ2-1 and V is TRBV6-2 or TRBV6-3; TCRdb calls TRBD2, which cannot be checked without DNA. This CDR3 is CASSLGLGLYNEQFF.